Sequencing of this TCR beta chain was carried out in a study of blood T cells in healthy people across ages (dated by TCRdb to the mid-2010s). Looking at the study overall: In model experiments, template switching captured roughly one uniquely barcoded TCR beta cDNA molecule for every two T cells. Using deep sequencing normalized with unique cDNA molecular identifiers, the study measured how TCR beta repertoire diversity changes with age. The donors were split into four age groups: young (average about 15 years), middle-aged (nearly 40), aged (over 55) and long-lived (82). To avoid experimental bias, donors of different ages were distributed randomly across sequencing lanes. Using the same blood draw, the study looked at two additional independent replicas of 1 million unique cDNA reads for two donors, one aged 18 to 30 and the other aged 80 or older. The study at large found these results: Bulk unsorted PBMC profiling prevented conclusive comparison of naive and antigen-experienced compartments. Compared with the aged group, the long-lived group had more naive CD4+ T cells, fewer expanded clones and increased TCR diversity, suggesting age selection. The percentage of naive T cells measured by flow cytometry correlated strongly with observed TCR beta diversity. Estimates of total diversity based on one million sequenced T cells were considered lower bounds and underestimates. Donor CMV infection status was unknown, potentially confounding age-related changes in expanded clonotypes. Observed TCR beta diversity per million T cells fell roughly linearly with age, and a significant reduction was already apparent by age around 40.

As regards this clonotype: Its antigen remains undetermined. No base quality information exists; no much larger clone differs at one position.

The donors were roughly 40 Caucasian individuals from Russia, aged 6 to 90 years, who were systemically healthy. Each donor gave 8 to 10 milliliters of peripheral blood, drawn into EDTA-treated Vacutainer tubes. PBMCs were isolated by Ficoll-Paque density-gradient centrifugation, with at least 7 million obtained per sample. Total RNA, at least 6 micrograms per sample, was extracted from PBMCs with Trizol reagent. The percentages of naive CD45RAhigh/CD27high T cells were determined by flow cytometry on a PBMC aliquot from every donor. Measured from the cysteine to the phenylalanine, the CDR3 is 11 residues long. Only the CDR3 part of the read is kept: 33 bases, read in frame from the first base. V drops 4 bases and J drops 10 bases, leaving 10 bases in between. Taken from the germline V gene, the CDR1 and CDR2 loops are KGHDR and SFDVKD. Library construction relied on 5' RACE. TCRdb shows the sequencer as Illumina HiSeq 2500. A second PCR of about 6 to 11 cycles was run with a J-beta primer mix and a sample-barcoded 5' primer. A template-switch 5' adaptor carrying 12 random nucleotides introduced a unique molecular identifier onto each TCR beta cDNA molecule. At least 2.5 million CDR3-containing paired-end reads were obtained from each sample. The Mint cDNA synthesis kit, primed by a TRBC-specific oligonucleotide, was used to synthesize first-strand cDNA from all RNA. All cDNA was treated with uracil-DNA glycosylase and then went through a first 18-cycle PCR with the universal primers M1SS and BC2_uni_R. The original methods were these. Each sample was normalized by randomly selecting 1 million high-quality reads, each carrying a distinct molecular identifier. Reads sharing molecular identifiers were discarded rather than binned into consensus sequences. MiTCR, run with a Q25 quality threshold and the strictest error-elimination algorithm, handled CDR3 identification, clonotype clustering and error correction. A nonparametric unseen species model with Euler transformation was used to estimate lower-bound total TCR beta diversity. The raw public data were reprocessed by TCRdb itself: fastp quality trimming at Q25, MiXCR clonotype calling, in-frame beta chains only. One record per CDR3 amino acid sequence lists the most common genes and DNA. TCRdb, rather than the study authors, made the V and J calls. For this sample there are about 1,400,000 distinct CDR3 sequences; around 42% appear just once. The ten most abundant clones make up less than 8% of the sample.

The rearrangement combines TRBV24-1 with TRBJ2-7; TRBD2 is perhaps the D gene, given 6 matching bases. This sequence originates from a woman in her late teens or twenties in good health. Specimen: blood. This receptor has the CDR3 CATSEGRNQYF. The nucleotide sequence reads TGTGCCACCAGTGAAGGGAGGAACCAGTACTTC.